Reported below is one T cell receptor (beta chain). These data originate in a study of cytomegalovirus exposure and HLA in healthy donors. This CDR3 is built from 15 residues. Trimming took 6 bases from V and 1 from J; bases not matched to a gene: 7. From germline, CDR1 is SGDLS and CDR2 YYNGEE. 60 Vbeta and 13 Jbeta primers were used in PCR. Here immunoSEQ multiplex PCR was the method, and the copy in TCRdb shows in-frame clones only, minus some. The sample carries fewer than 150,000 clones, 77% recorded once. The receptor's source is a human donor in good health. This rearrangement joins TRBV9 to TRBJ2-1; 7 nucleotides line up with TRBD2. Sequencing was performed on PBMCs. This CDR3 reads CASTGGSGSYNEQFF. CDR3 DNA sequence: TGTGCCAGCACAGGCGGGAGTGGGTCCTACAATGAGCAGTTCTTC.